This TCR beta chain originates from a study of shared clonotypes between healthy human individuals (TCRdb year 2020). Concerning the study at large: The cohort included three men and a couple of women between 18 and 49 years of age. Leukapheresis yielded between about 0.85 and 9.5 billion PBMCs per donor. To estimate repertoire size and how much clonotype sharing occurs between individuals, the study deeply sequenced the blood TCR repertoires of five or six healthy adults. Different laboratories and diverse techniques were used to prepare libraries and sequence TCR repertoires, to increase sequencing depth and limit assay-specific biases. General conclusions and limits of the study: Pairwise subsampling led to the expectation that sequencing depth would affect the degree of clonotype sharing among donors. The small number of donors limited the genetic and exposure-history diversity represented. Only blood was sampled, and tissue TCR repertoires likely differ from those in blood.

The donors were healthy, HIV-negative adults with no recently reported acute infections or vaccinations. Every donor was a Caucasian adult living in Nashville, Tennessee, USA. For unsorted samples, tens of millions of PBMCs were counted, and genomic DNA was extracted using the QIAamp DNA Blood Mini kit. Blood was collected by leukapheresis, and PBMCs were isolated by Ficoll-Histopaque density gradient centrifugation and then cryopreserved in liquid nitrogen vapor phase. Using the deep immunoSEQ assay, TCR CDR3 regions were amplified from genomic DNA by multiplex PCR. Extracted genomic DNA from each cell subset was distributed evenly across all wells of several immunoSEQ 96-well plates, and each plate was treated as a replicate. For unsorted PBMC, roughly 300 ng of genomic DNA, equivalent to roughly 30,000 T cell genomes, went into each replicate PCR. Ten immunoSEQ deep assay plates were used to sequence unsorted PBMC genomic DNA. Purified libraries were measured with a Qubit 3.0 fluorometer, size-checked on a Bioanalyzer 2100, and measured again with the KAPA Library Quantification kit. Each immunoSEQ 96-well plate was sequenced on its own single-read 150-cycle Illumina NextSeq 550 flow cell. Turning to the authors' computational methods: The immunoSEQ output contained only junctional sequences without quality scores, so filtering could not match that applied to full-length reads. To assign V/J genes and CDR3, sequences were annotated using PyIR, a Python wrapper for IgBLAST v1.9, with IMGT germline references. Any read was removed if the V/J assignment was weak (E-value above 1e-6), the CDR3 was missing, or the read contained stop codons, out-of-frame junctions, or ambiguous translated residues. V3J clonotypes were defined as sequences sharing the same inferred V gene, J gene, and CDR3 amino acid sequence. The percentage overlap between two repertoires was calculated by dividing the number of shared unique clonotypes by the size of the smaller repertoire. RTK rarefaction, the Chao1 estimator, and Recon v2.1 estimates of unobserved clonotypes were used to assess repertoire richness. TCRdb provides this immuneACCESS table in a form limited to in-frame rearrangements. Some clones are lacking; in checked studies, under half of them reflect an unresolved V gene, and why the rest are absent is not known. V and J calls and clone size are as listed in that table; D and trimming were resolved from the DNA. The sample table records a few hundred thousand clones; roughly four fifths of these occur just once. The top ten clones comprise around 11% of the sample.

Notes on this clone: Its antigen remains undetermined. Base-call qualities are not available, and no considerably larger clone is one nucleotide away.

The clonotype was recovered from a woman aged 40 to 50 in good health. Some clones in this sample may be carry-over from other donors' samples. Sequenced material: PBMCs.

The DNA is as follows: TGTGCCAGCAGATCCCTTTCTGGAGGAGAGACCCAGTACTTC. This is translated as CASRSLSGGETQYF. The chain is assembled from TRBV11-2 and TRBJ2-5; the best D guess is TRBD2, with 5 bases matching. CDR1 SGHAT and CDR2 FQNNGV are derived from the germline V gene. V is cut by 6 bases and J by 4 bases, and the space between the germline ends is 15 bases. The CDR3 covers 14 residues, taking in both the cysteine and the phenylalanine. The read is trimmed to its CDR3 DNA, 42 bases read in frame from base 1.